This TCR beta chain was sequenced during a study of shared clonotypes between healthy human individuals. Study results and limitations: Relative to memory subsets, naive subsets generally showed larger estimated richness.

Note on this clone: No antigen is known for it.

Looked up from germline, CDR1 is SGDLS and CDR2 is YYNGEE. Trimming took 0 bases from V and 7 from J, leaving 17 bases between them. CDR3 length: 17 amino acids. The authors ran the assay at deep level. Here immunoSEQ multiplex PCR was the method, and the copy in TCRdb shows in-frame clones only, minus some. Altogether about 2 million clones are present, 85% to 95% being singletons, with the ten largest covering 0.1% to 0.15%. V gene TRBV9 combines with J gene TRBJ1-6, with D possibly TRBD1 on 6 matching bases. The material sequenced was naive CD4+ T cells sorted from blood. As for subset: CD45RA+ positively selected. This clonotype was sampled from a young man in good health. CDR3 DNA sequence: TGTGCCAGCAGCGTAGCTGAGACAGGAACAAAAAATTCACCCCTCCACTTT. Amino acid sequence: CASSVAETGTKNSPLHF.